The 12 T cell receptor beta chains in this list originate from one sample, sequenced in a study of blood T cell repertoires in COVID-19. Sequencing was performed with immunoSEQ multiplex PCR; in TCRdb, only in-frame clones are kept and a portion is missing. The table lists 200,000 to 250,000 clones, roughly 90% of them singletons. Sequencing was performed on peripheral blood. The receptor source for this set is a man in his forties with active or convalescent COVID-19.

V usage is TRBV19 and J usage is TRBJ2-7; tentative D call: TRBD2 (5 bases). V was pared by 0 bases and J by 2 bases, with 14 bases between. The CDR3 spans 16 residues. The germline CDR1 and CDR2 sequences are LNHDA and SQIVND (reference sequence). In DNA, the CDR3 is TGTGCCAGTAGTATAGATCGGGGTGGTCGTCCCTACGAGCAGTACTTC. Translating gives CASSIDRGGRPYEQYF.

V and J are TRBV28 and TRBJ2-4; TRBD1 matches 8 bases. CDR3 size: 14 residues. Germline V gives CDR1 MDHEN, CDR2 SYDVKM. V was clipped by 6 bases and J by 12 bases; unmatched bases: 13. CDR3 in DNA: TGTGCCAGCAGATTAAAATTGACAGGGGCCGATCAGTACTTC. It specifies CASRLKLTGADQYF.

This chain uses TRBV10-1 with TRBJ2-7; no reliable D call. V lost 2 bases and J lost 4, with 6 bases in between. Looked up from germline, CDR1 is WNHNN and CDR2 is SYGVQD (reference sequence). The CDR3 loop spans 12 amino acids. The chain's CDR3 is CASSETRYEQYF. The CDR3 coding sequence is TGCGCCAGCAGTGAGACTCGGTACGAGCAGTACTTC.

The chain has TRBV5-1 and TRBJ2-3; 11 nucleotides match TRBD2. Looked up from germline, CDR1 is SGHRS and CDR2 is YFSETQ. The CDR3 loop spans 16 amino acids. The junction had 4 bases not matched to a gene; V was cut back by 0 bases and J by 4 bases. CDR3: CASSLATSGSADTQYF. The CDR3 nucleotides are TGCGCCAGCAGCTTGGCTACTAGCGGGAGTGCAGATACGCAGTATTTT.

CDR3 protein: CASSIGAGGQETQYF. Written as DNA, the CDR3 is TGTGCCAGTAGTATAGGAGCGGGGGGGCAAGAGACCCAGTACTTC. The chain joins TRBV19 to TRBJ2-5; 10 nucleotides align to TRBD2. CDR1 and CDR2 from the germline V gene are LNHDA and SQIVND (reference sequence). The CDR3 has 15 residues. The V segment lost 1 base and the J segment 2 bases; nucleotides outside the gene matches: 1.

J is TRBJ1-1 and V is TRBV30, with 8 nucleotides matching TRBD1. CDR1 and CDR2 from the germline V gene are GTSNPN and SVGIG (reference sequence). With 2 bases clipped from V and 10 bases from J, the junction kept 24 bases outside the gene matches. This CDR3 has 18 amino acids. Here the CDR3 DNA reads TGTGCCTGGAGTCCAACCCTCTTCCCCGGACAGGGAAGTGAGGGAGCTTTCTTT. It encodes CAWSPTLFPGQGSEGAFF. The complete variable domain, with remaining parts taken from reference TRBV30 and TRBJ1-1, reads SQTIHQWPATLVQPVGSPLSLECTVEGTSNPNLYWYRQAAGRGLQLLFYSVGIGQISSEVPQNLSASRPQDRQFILSSKKLLLSDSGFYLCAWSPTLFPGQGSEGAFFGQGTRLTVV.

The J gene is TRBJ2-7, the V gene TRBV6-4, with TRBD2 as a possible D gene (5 bases). Germline assignment: CDR1 MRHNA and CDR2 SNTAGT. The CDR3 has 17 residues. V lost 0 bases, J lost 1 base, and 16 bases lay in between. This chain's CDR3 is CASSDSNSSGVSYEQYF. The CDR3, as DNA: TGTGCCAGCAGTGACTCGAATAGTTCCGGGGTGTCCTACGAGCAGTACTTC.

The genes are TRBV7-9 and TRBJ2-7, with D perhaps matching TRBD1 (5 bases). CDR3 length: 15 residues. The germline gives CDR1 SEHNR, CDR2 FQNEAQ (reference sequence). Trimming cost V 0 bases and J 5 bases, with 14 bases left between them. DNA for the CDR3: TGTGCCAGCAGCTTAGCGGTTGGACATAGGAACGAGCAGTACTTC. Translated, it gives CASSLAVGHRNEQYF.

The chain links TRBV5-1 to TRBJ1-1; 10 bases are a match to TRBD1. The CDR3 is made up of 15 amino acids. The ends lost 3 bases at V and 2 bases at J; junction bases unmatched: 4. Germline V CDR1 and CDR2: SGHRS, YFSETQ. The CDR3 is CASSWRDRGNTEAFF. The DNA of the CDR3 is TGCGCCAGCAGCTGGAGGGACAGGGGAAACACTGAAGCTTTCTTT.

This clone was recorded only once. The chain joins TRBV5-6 to TRBJ1-4, with 8 bases aligning to TRBD1. The CDR3 consists of 16 residues. J lost 0 bases, V lost 4 bases, and 5 bases had no gene match. Looked up from germline, CDR1 is SGHDT and CDR2 is YYEEEE. The CDR3 DNA reads TGTGCCAGCAGCCGGGACAGGCGTGCAACTAATGAAAAACTGTTTTTT. Its protein product is CASSRDRRATNEKLFF.

The rearrangement links TRBV10-3 to TRBJ2-7; D is possibly TRBD1 (6 bases). CDR1 and CDR2 (germline): ENHRY, SYGVKD. This CDR3 region has 12 residues. Trimming removed 4 bases at V and 3 bases at J, with 7 bases between. The CDR3 sequence is CAISVGGYEQYF. The CDR3 DNA sequence: TGTGCCATCAGTGTAGGGGGCTACGAGCAGTACTTC.

V usage is TRBV11-2 and J usage is TRBJ2-3, with D maybe TRBD2 (5 bases). The CDR3 contains 17 residues. Germline CDR1 and CDR2: SGHAT and FQNNGV. V lost 7 bases to trimming and J lost 6 bases, with 26 bases between them. CDR3 residues: CASTPAPGFGLTDTQYF. DNA for the CDR3: TGTGCCAGCACCCCTGCACCGGGCTTCGGACTTACCGATACGCAGTATTTT. The full variable domain, its missing parts supplied by reference TRBV11-2 and TRBJ2-3, is EAGVAQSPRYKIIEKRQSVAFWCNPISGHATLYWYQQILGQGPKLLIQFQNNGVVDDSQLPKDRFSAERLKGVDSTLKIQPAKLEDSAVYLCASTPAPGFGLTDTQYFGPGTRLTVL.